This T cell receptor beta chain was identified during a study of radiotherapy plus CTLA-4 blockade in lung cancer. Study in general: Patients showed objective responses in under 20% of cases, and disease control was achieved by 31%. Overall study findings and caveats: Reportedly, early blood T cell clone dynamics best predicted response, with interferon-beta. Some TCR clones had been derived from tumors. These clones expanded in peripheral blood after radiotherapy plus ipilimumab.

Profiling relied on immunoSEQ multiplex PCR, and the TCRdb table lists in-frame clones only, not all of them. The sample carries around 70,000 clones, roughly four fifths recorded once. Details on this clone: No antigen is known for it.

The CDR3 has 15 residues. Trimming left V 3 bases short and J 6 bases short, with 15 bases between. CDR1 is MNHNY, CDR2 SVGAGI, per germline (reference sequence). The origin of this receptor is a human donor with non-small cell lung cancer who had a partial response to radiotherapy plus ipilimumab. This specimen was peripheral blood, taken from a patient treated with radiotherapy plus ipilimumab. This chain joins TRBV6-6 and TRBJ2-1, with a weak D call TRBD1 (5 bases). CDR3 DNA: TGTGCCAGCAGTTATGGACATCGAACGGTCAATGAGCAGTTCTTC. Amino acid sequence: CASSYGHRTVNEQFF.